This T cell receptor (beta chain) was sequenced for a study of blood T cells in healthy people across ages (dated by TCRdb to 2013 to 2016). Broadly, across the study: In model experiments, template switching captured roughly one uniquely barcoded TCR beta cDNA molecule for every two T cells. Using deep sequencing normalized with unique cDNA molecular identifiers, the study measured how TCR beta repertoire diversity changes with age. The donors were divided into four age groups: young (average approximately 17 years), middle-aged (around 37), aged (approximately 62) and long-lived (approximately 74). To avoid experimental bias, donors of different ages were spread randomly across the sequencing lanes. For two donors (one aged 18 to 29 and one aged 80 or older), the study analyzed two additional independent replicas of 1 million unique cDNA reads from the same blood draw.

CDR1 and CDR2, looked up from the germline V gene, are SGHTA and FQGTGA. From its cysteine to its phenylalanine, the CDR3 spans 13 amino acids. Only the CDR3 portion is preserved as DNA: 39 bases, with reading frame beginning at the first base. Deletion took 3 bases off V and 4 bases off J, with a span of 7 bases between the germline ends. The donors were roughly 39 Caucasian individuals from Russia, aged roughly 6 to 100 years, who were systemically healthy. Each donor gave 8 to 10 milliliters of peripheral blood, collected into EDTA-treated Vacutainer tubes. Ficoll-Paque density-gradient centrifugation was used to isolate PBMCs, with at least 7 million per sample. Total RNA was extracted from PBMCs with Trizol reagent, with at least 5.5 micrograms obtained per sample. Naive CD45RAhigh/CD27high T cell percentages were measured by flow cytometry on a PBMC aliquot from every donor. Overall study outcomes, separate from this receptor: Observed TCR beta diversity correlated strongly with the percentage of naive T cells measured by flow cytometry. Observed TCR beta diversity per million T cells fell roughly linearly with age, and a significant reduction was already apparent by age around 40. Donor CMV infection status was unknown, potentially confounding age-related changes in expanded clonotypes. Because profiling used bulk unsorted PBMCs, naive and antigen-experienced compartments could not be compared conclusively. Compared with the aged group, more naive CD4+ T cells, fewer expanded clones and increased TCR diversity were shown by the long-lived group, suggesting age selection. Estimates of total diversity from one million sequenced T cells were regarded as lower bounds and underestimates.

Library preparation used 5' RACE. A second 7 to 11 cycle PCR used a sample-barcoded 5' primer and a J-beta primer mix. A template-switch 5' adaptor carrying 12 random nucleotides introduced a unique molecular identifier onto each TCR beta cDNA molecule. Each sample yielded at least 3 million CDR3-containing paired-end reads. First-strand cDNA was synthesized from all RNA with the Mint cDNA synthesis kit, primed by a TRBC-specific oligonucleotide. All cDNA was treated with uracil-DNA glycosylase and then went through a first 18-cycle PCR with the universal primers M1SS and BC2_uni_R. In the original analysis: For normalization, 1 million high-quality reads, each with a distinct molecular identifier, were randomly selected from each sample. Reads with shared molecular identifiers were discarded instead of being binned into consensus sequences. MiTCR, run with a Q25 quality threshold and the strictest error-elimination algorithm, handled CDR3 identification, clonotype clustering and error correction. Lower-bound total TCR beta diversity was estimated with a nonparametric unseen species model using Euler transformation. The public reads were run again by TCRdb, first through fastp at Q25 and then through MiXCR, and only productive beta chains were kept. Identical CDR3 protein sequences are pooled into one entry, listed with their most common genes and DNA. The V and J calls follow TCRdb's processing rather than the paper's. Counted in this sample were 1.5 million to 2 million distinct CDR3 sequences; around 40% of them appeared once. Roughly 23% of the sample lies in the top ten.

Ten or more counts support this clonotype. This receptor's antigen is unknown. No base quality information exists; no much larger clone differs at one position. The sequenced sample consisted of blood. This sequence uses TRBV7-3 and TRBJ2-1; the D gene remains uncertain. The sequence was collected from a human donor in good health. The nucleotide sequence is TGTGCCAGCAGCTTCGGTCCGTACAATGAGCAGTTCTTC. The translation is CASSFGPYNEQFF.